The entry below describes one T cell receptor beta chain. The data were taken from a study of shared clonotypes between healthy human individuals. About the research overall: With ages of 18 to 49, the donors were a couple of women and three men.

Sequencing was performed with immunoSEQ multiplex PCR; in TCRdb, only in-frame clones are kept and a portion is missing. The sample consists of about 330,000 clones, around nine tenths of them appearing once. The CDR3 has 18 residues. The V and J ends lost 0 bases and 3 bases respectively, with 18 bases between them. From germline, CDR1 is PRHDT and CDR2 FYEKMQ (reference sequence). The J gene is TRBJ1-3, the V gene TRBV13; a possible D gene is TRBD1 (5 bases). The material sequenced was memory CD8+ T cells sorted from blood. Subset of the sample: CD45RO+ cells pooled with CCR7-negative TemRA cells. The clonotype was recovered from a man aged 18 to 29 in good health. The CDR3 protein is CASSLGGVTAGIGNTIYF. The CDR3, as DNA: TGTGCCAGCAGCTTAGGAGGGGTCACAGCGGGGATTGGAAACACCATATATTTT.